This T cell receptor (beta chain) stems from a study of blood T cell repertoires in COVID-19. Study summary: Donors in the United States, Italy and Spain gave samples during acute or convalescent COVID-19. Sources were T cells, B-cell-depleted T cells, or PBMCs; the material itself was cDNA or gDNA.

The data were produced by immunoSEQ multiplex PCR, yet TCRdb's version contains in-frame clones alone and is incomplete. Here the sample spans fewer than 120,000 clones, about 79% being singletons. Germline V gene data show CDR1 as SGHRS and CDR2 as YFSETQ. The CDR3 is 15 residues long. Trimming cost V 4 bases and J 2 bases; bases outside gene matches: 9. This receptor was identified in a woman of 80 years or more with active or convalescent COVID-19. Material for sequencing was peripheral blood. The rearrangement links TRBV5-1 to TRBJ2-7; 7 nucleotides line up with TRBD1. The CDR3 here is CASSPDRVVTYEQYF. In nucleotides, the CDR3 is TGCGCCAGCAGCCCTGACAGGGTGGTCACCTACGAGCAGTACTTC.